Below, 8 T cell receptor beta chains from the same sample are listed, as sequenced in a study of T cell clonotyping in hematopoietic cell transplantation. Sequenced by immunoSEQ multiplex PCR; TCRdb stores in-frame clones only, minus some. The top ten clones hold around 1% of a sample with more than 40,000 clones, 95% of them seen once. Input material: peripheral blood mononuclear cells. These receptors all come from a man aged 25 to 40 in good health. Some clones in this sample may be carry-over from other donors' samples.

The chain is built from TRBV5-1 and TRBJ2-5, with 7 bases aligning to TRBD1. The junction had 4 bases not matched to a gene; V was cut back by 0 bases and J by 5 bases. CDR1 is SGHRS, CDR2 YFSETQ, per germline. This CDR3 has 14 residues. CDR3: CASSLEGGGETQYF. CDR3 sequence (DNA): TGCGCCAGCAGCTTGGAAGGGGGCGGCGAGACCCAGTACTTC.

This chain's CDR3 is CASSSQGPSGELFF. The CDR3 coding sequence is TGTGCCAGCAGCTCACAGGGACCCTCGGGGGAGCTGTTTTTT. The chain uses TRBV7-9 and TRBJ2-2; a weak D match, TRBD1 (6 bases). CDR3 size: 14 residues. Germline V gene lookup returns CDR1 SEHNR and CDR2 FQNEAQ (reference sequence). The V end was cut by 4 bases, the J end by 8 bases, with 14 bases between.

V and J are TRBV19 and TRBJ1-1; TRBD1 agrees at 7 bases. The germline V gene encodes CDR1 LNHDA and CDR2 SQIVND (reference sequence). With V trimmed by 6 bases and J by 0 bases, 7 bases remained unmatched. This CDR3 has 15 amino acids. CDR3 loop: CASSYRGLMNTEAFF. The CDR3 region has the DNA TGTGCCAGTAGCTACAGGGGACTAATGAACACTGAAGCTTTCTTT.

This chain uses TRBV7-3 with TRBJ2-7; TRBD2 matches 7 bases. Germline values: CDR1 SGHTA, CDR2 FQGTGA. Unmatched junction bases numbered 5, after V lost 4 bases and J lost 5 bases. The CDR3 consists of 13 residues. The CDR3 spells CASSSLGGDEQYF. The CDR3, as DNA: TGTGCCAGCAGCTCACTGGGAGGGGACGAGCAGTACTTC. The variable domain in full, with the rest retrieved from reference TRBV7-3 and TRBJ2-7, is GAGVSQTPSNKVTEKGKYVELRCDPISGHTALYWYRQSLGQGPEFLIYFQGTGAADDSGLPNDRFFAVRPEGSVSTLKIQRTERGDSAVYLCASSSLGGDEQYFGPGTRLTVT.

The CDR3 coding sequence is TGTGCCATCAGTACCAACCCGGGACAGGGCTACGAGCAGTACTTC. The encoded protein is CAISTNPGQGYEQYF. The J gene is TRBJ2-7, the V gene TRBV10-3; 9 nucleotides agree with TRBD1. The CDR3 contains 15 residues. CDR1 ENHRY and CDR2 SYGVKD come from the germline V gene. Unmatched junction bases numbered 8, after V lost 5 bases and J lost 3 bases.

The rearrangement uses TRBV6-4 and TRBJ2-1; TRBD2 aligns across 10 bases. The CDR3 is 15 amino acids. CDR1 is MRHNA, CDR2 SNTAGT, per germline. Unmatched junction bases numbered 10, after V lost 5 bases and J lost 9 bases. CDR3 protein: CASSPSGSGESEQFF. CDR3 nucleotide sequence: TGTGCCAGCAGTCCTAGCGGGAGTGGCGAAAGTGAGCAGTTCTTC.

V is TRBV5-6 and J is TRBJ1-2, with 9 nucleotides matching TRBD1. Unmatched junction bases numbered 10, after V lost 7 bases and J lost 3 bases. The germline gives CDR1 SGHDT, CDR2 YYEEEE. CDR3 length: 15 residues. CDR3 residues: CASVLTGGADYGYTF. In DNA form, the CDR3 reads TGTGCCAGCGTTCTTACAGGGGGCGCCGACTATGGCTACACCTTC.

V is TRBV5-1 and J is TRBJ1-1; no reliable D call. The CDR3 contains 13 residues. From germline, CDR1 is SGHRS and CDR2 YFSETQ. Trimming stripped 2 bases from V and 1 base from J, with 6 bases between. This CDR3 is CASSFSGNTEAFF. In DNA, the CDR3 is TGCGCCAGCAGCTTTTCGGGGAACACTGAAGCTTTCTTT.